This T cell receptor beta chain was recorded in a study of memory CD4+ T cells and cytomegalovirus serostatus. This table comes from immunoSEQ multiplex PCR, and its TCRdb copy is limited to in-frame clones, with some not included. Here the sample spans approximately 40,000 clones, over 65% being singletons. Single viable CD3+CD4+CD8-CD45RO+ cells were sorted as the memory CD4+ T cells. The CDR3 extends over 14 amino acids. The V gene's germline CDR1 is ENHRY and CDR2 SYGVKD. The V segment lost 7 bases and the J segment 4 bases; nucleotides outside the gene matches: 2. Study-wide findings and caveats: Suggested: most of the CMV-linked TCR signature lies in CD4+ memory cells.

On this clone itself: Its target is not known.

Sequencing used memory CD4+ T cells from blood. This TCR was sampled from an adult in good health and CMV-seronegative. V gene TRBV10-3 combines with J gene TRBJ2-7, with 15 bases lining up with TRBD2. CDR3 sequence (DNA): TGTGCCATCAAGGGGACTAGCGGGGGGTACGAGCAGTACTTC. Its protein is CAIKGTSGGYEQYF.